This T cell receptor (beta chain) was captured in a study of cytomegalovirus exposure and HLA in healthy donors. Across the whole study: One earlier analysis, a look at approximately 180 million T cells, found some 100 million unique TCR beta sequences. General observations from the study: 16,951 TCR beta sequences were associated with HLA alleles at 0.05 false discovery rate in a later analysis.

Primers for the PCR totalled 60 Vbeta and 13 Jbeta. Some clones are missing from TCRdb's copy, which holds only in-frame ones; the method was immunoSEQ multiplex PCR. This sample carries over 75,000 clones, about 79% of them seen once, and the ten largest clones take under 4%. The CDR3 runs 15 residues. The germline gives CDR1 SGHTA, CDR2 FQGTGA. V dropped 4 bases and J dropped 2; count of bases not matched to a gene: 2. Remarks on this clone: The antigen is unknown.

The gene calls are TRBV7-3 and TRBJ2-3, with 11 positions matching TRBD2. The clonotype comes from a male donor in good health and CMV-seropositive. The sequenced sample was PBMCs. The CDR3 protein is CASSSSGGTTDTQYF. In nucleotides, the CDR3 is TGTGCCAGCAGCTCTAGCGGGGGGACCACAGATACGCAGTATTTT.